A selection of T cell receptor beta chains follows, all from one sample in a study of cytomegalovirus exposure and HLA in healthy donors. The method was immunoSEQ multiplex PCR; TCRdb's version includes in-frame clones alone and lacks a portion of them. The sample includes 110,000 to 150,000 clones, just under 80% of them seen just once. The sequenced sample was PBMCs. The receptors shown here come from a man aged 25-45 years in good health and CMV-seronegative. Each CDR3 is given with its conserved first and last residue. A D gene is named only where the DNA matches it firmly. Clone size appears in some rows only: once, few, many, or a class for an expanded clone.

TRBJ1-1,NA,few,TRBV28,CASRTDYTEAFF,TGTGCCAGCAGGACAGATTACACTGAAGCTTTCTTT
TRBJ1-6,TRBD1,NA,TRBV7-9,CASSPQTGSPSPLHF,TGTGCCAGCAGCCCTCAGACAGGGAGTCCTTCACCCCTCCACTTT
TRBJ1-5,TRBD1,NA,TRBV6-6,CATSGQGELQPQHF,TGTGCCACTTCAGGACAGGGTGAACTTCAGCCCCAGCATTTT
TRBJ2-7,NA,NA,TRBV10-1,CASSQDNYEQYF,TGCGCCAGCAGTCAAGACAACTACGAGCAGTACTTC
TRBJ1-6,NA,NA,TRBV13,CASSRGGGSPLHF,TGTGCCAGCAGCAGGGGCGGGGGTTCACCCCTCCACTTT
TRBJ1-5,TRBD1,once,TRBV28,CASRRQGSGNQPQHF,TGTGCCAGCAGACGACAGGGATCGGGTAATCAGCCCCAGCATTTT
TRBJ1-6,NA,NA,TRBV6-1,CASRDTGGSPLHF,TGTGCCAGCAGAGACACCGGGGGTTCACCCCTCCACTTT
TRBJ2-7,NA,NA,TRBV6-6,CASSYSATEKREQYF,TGTGCCAGCAGTTACTCTGCGACTGAAAAACGCGAGCAGTACTTC
TRBJ2-7,NA,once,TRBV14,CASSPWTDLVEQYF,TGTGCCAGCAGCCCGTGGACAGACCTAGTGGAGCAGTACTTC
TRBJ1-6,NA,NA,TRBV10-1,CASSESHRNSPLHF,TGCGCCAGCAGTGAGTCGCACAGAAATTCACCCCTCCACTTT
TRBJ1-2,TRBD1,few,TRBV6-1,CASISGQGDHGYTF,TGTGCCAGCATTTCGGGACAGGGAGACCATGGCTACACCTTC
TRBJ1-2,NA,NA,TRBV6-5,CASSIGEAYGYTF,TGTGCCAGCAGTATCGGGGAGGCCTATGGCTACACCTTC
TRBJ1-1,NA,NA,TRBV6-5,CASSYARVNTEAFF,TGTGCCAGCAGTTACGCCAGGGTTAACACTGAAGCTTTCTTT
TRBJ1-6,TRBD1,NA,TRBV27,CASSLSGQGAYNSPLHF,TGTGCCAGCAGTTTATCCGGACAGGGGGCCTATAATTCACCCCTCCACTTT
TRBJ2-5,TRBD1,NA,TRBV7-2,CASSLMFRGETQYF,TGTGCCAGCAGCCTTATGTTCAGGGGGGAGACCCAGTACTTC
TRBJ2-7,NA,NA,TRBV5-1,CASSTGHGGSYEQYF,TGCGCCAGCAGCACCGGACATGGTGGATCCTACGAGCAGTACTTC
TRBJ1-4,NA,NA,TRBV6-6,CASSYKQAGEYEKLFF,TGTGCCAGCAGTTACAAACAGGCAGGAGAGTATGAAAAACTGTTTTTT
TRBJ1-1,NA,NA,TRBV28,CASSQRQSRWTEAFF,TGTGCCAGCAGTCAAAGACAGTCCAGGTGGACTGAAGCTTTCTTT
TRBJ2-5,TRBD2,NA,TRBV10-3,CAISVDAGGAGETQYF,TGTGCCATCAGTGTCGACGCGGGGGGCGCCGGGGAGACCCAGTACTTC
TRBJ1-1,NA,NA,TRBV28,CASTAGGETEAFF,TGTGCCAGCACCGCGGGGGGGGAAACTGAAGCTTTCTTT
TRBJ2-1,TRBD2,NA,TRBV4-2,CASSQDSTSGRYNEQFF,TGTGCCAGCAGCCAAGATTCCACTAGCGGGAGATACAATGAGCAGTTCTTC
TRBJ1-2,NA,NA,TRBV28,CASTRQLQGPNYGYTF,TGTGCCAGCACCAGACAGCTACAGGGACCTAACTATGGCTACACCTTC
TRBJ2-2,NA,NA,TRBV5-1,CASSFSAPGELFF,TGCGCCAGCAGCTTTTCAGCGCCCGGGGAGCTGTTTTTT
TRBJ2-5,TRBD2,NA,TRBV7-9,CASNLTGTPGLALTETQYF,TGTGCCAGCAACCTCACCGGGACTCCGGGACTAGCTCTGACGGAGACCCAGTACTTC
TRBJ2-7,NA,NA,TRBV6-5,CASSPRGGASEQYF,TGTGCCAGCAGTCCCCGAGGAGGGGCCAGCGAGCAGTACTTC
TRBJ2-2,NA,NA,TRBV5-1,CASSLALASTGELFF,TGCGCCAGCAGCTTGGCCTTGGCTTCAACCGGGGAGCTGTTTTTT
TRBJ2-7,NA,NA,TRBV28,CASSFNYEQYF,TGTGCCAGCAGTTTTAACTACGAGCAGTACTTC
TRBJ1-2,TRBD1,NA,TRBV5-1,CASSWGQNYGYTF,TGCGCCAGCAGCTGGGGACAGAACTATGGCTACACCTTC
TRBJ1-2,TRBD1,NA,TRBV6-4,CASRGQDLYGYTF,TGTGCCAGCCGCGGACAGGATCTCTATGGCTACACCTTC
TRBJ2-7,NA,NA,TRBV19,CASSIGAGSYEQYF,TGTGCCAGTAGTATCGGCGCAGGGTCCTACGAGCAGTACTTC
TRBJ1-1,NA,NA,TRBV30,CAWVLALTGNTEAFF,TGTGCCTGGGTCCTGGCTTTAACGGGAAACACTGAAGCTTTCTTT
TRBJ2-1,TRBD2,once,TRBV9,CASSFSGLAGARNEQFF,TGTGCCAGCAGCTTCTCGGGACTAGCGGGGGCGCGGAATGAGCAGTTCTTC
TRBJ2-6,NA,NA,TRBV9,CASSVASGGLGANVLTF,TGTGCCAGCAGCGTAGCTTCCGGGGGGCTTGGGGCCAACGTCCTGACTTTC
TRBJ1-1,NA,NA,TRBV30,CAWSVWAFTEAFF,TGTGCCTGGAGTGTTTGGGCTTTCACTGAAGCTTTCTTT
TRBJ1-4,TRBD1,NA,TRBV5-1,CASSPWTGPNEKLFF,TGCGCCAGCAGCCCGTGGACAGGGCCGAATGAAAAACTGTTTTTT